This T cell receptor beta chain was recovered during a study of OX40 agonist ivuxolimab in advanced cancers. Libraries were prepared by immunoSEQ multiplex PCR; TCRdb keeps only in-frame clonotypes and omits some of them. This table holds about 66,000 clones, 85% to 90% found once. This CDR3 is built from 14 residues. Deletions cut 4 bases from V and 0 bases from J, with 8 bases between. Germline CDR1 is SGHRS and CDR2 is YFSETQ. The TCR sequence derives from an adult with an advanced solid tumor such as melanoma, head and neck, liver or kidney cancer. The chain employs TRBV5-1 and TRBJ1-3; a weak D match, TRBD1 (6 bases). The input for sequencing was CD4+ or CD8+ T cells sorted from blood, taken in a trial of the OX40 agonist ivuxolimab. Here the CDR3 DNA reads TGCGCCAGCAGCGTACAGGGCTCTGGAAACACCATATATTTT. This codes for CASSVQGSGNTIYF.